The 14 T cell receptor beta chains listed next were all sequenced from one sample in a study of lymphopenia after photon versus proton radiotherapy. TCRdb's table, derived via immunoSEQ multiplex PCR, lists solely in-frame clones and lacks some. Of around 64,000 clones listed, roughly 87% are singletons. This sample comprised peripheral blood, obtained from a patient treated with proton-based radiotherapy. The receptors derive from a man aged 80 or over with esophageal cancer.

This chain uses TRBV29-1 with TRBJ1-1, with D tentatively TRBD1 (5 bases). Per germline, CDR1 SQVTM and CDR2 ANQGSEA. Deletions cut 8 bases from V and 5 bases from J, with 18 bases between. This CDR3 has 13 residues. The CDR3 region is CSPHGRGRTEAFF. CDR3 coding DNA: TGCAGCCCTCATGGAAGGGGCCGTACTGAAGCTTTCTTT.

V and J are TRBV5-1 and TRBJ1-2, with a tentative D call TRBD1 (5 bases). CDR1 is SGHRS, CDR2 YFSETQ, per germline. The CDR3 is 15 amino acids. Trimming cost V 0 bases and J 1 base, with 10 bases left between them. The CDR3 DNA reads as TGCGCCAGCAGCTTGGGGGACGGGAATAACTATGGCTACACCTTC. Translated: CASSLGDGNNYGYTF.

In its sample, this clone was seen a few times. CDR3 sequence (DNA): TGTGCCAGCAGCATGACTAGCGGTGGGGGCCCGAATACGCAGTATTTT. It translates to CASSMTSGGGPNTQYF. The chain combines TRBV7-2 with TRBJ2-3; 9 nucleotides line up with TRBD2. Germline lookup yields CDR1 SGHTA and CDR2 FQGNSA. The CDR3 consists of 16 residues. With V trimmed by 5 bases and J by 7 bases, 13 bases remained unmatched.

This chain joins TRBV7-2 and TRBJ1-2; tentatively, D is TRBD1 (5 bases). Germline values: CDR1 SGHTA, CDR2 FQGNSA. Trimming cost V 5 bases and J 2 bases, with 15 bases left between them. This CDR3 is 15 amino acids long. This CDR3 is CASSPFQGPNYGYTF. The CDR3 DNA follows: TGTGCCAGCAGCCCATTCCAGGGACCGAACTATGGCTACACCTTC.

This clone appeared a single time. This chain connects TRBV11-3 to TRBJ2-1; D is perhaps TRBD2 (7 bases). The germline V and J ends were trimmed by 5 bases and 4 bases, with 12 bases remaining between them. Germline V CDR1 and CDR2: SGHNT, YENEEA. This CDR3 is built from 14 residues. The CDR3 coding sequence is TGTGCCAGCAGCCGGGGGGCTAATTACAATGAGCAGTTCTTC. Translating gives CASSRGANYNEQFF.

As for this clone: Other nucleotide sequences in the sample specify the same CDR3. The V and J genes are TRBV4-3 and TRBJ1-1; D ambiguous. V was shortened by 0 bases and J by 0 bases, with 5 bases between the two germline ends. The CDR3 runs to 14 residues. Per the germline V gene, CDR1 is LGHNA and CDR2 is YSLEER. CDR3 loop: CASSQDRVNTEAFF. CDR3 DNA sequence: TGCGCCAGCAGCCAAGATCGCGTGAACACTGAAGCTTTCTTT.

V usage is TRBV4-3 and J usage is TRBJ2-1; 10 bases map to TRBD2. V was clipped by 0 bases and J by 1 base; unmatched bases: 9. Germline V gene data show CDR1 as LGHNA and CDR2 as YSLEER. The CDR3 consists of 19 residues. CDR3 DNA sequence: TGCGCCAGCAGCCAAGATCGGGGTAGCGGGAGGTTTTCCTACAATGAGCAGTTCTTC. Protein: CASSQDRGSGRFSYNEQFF.

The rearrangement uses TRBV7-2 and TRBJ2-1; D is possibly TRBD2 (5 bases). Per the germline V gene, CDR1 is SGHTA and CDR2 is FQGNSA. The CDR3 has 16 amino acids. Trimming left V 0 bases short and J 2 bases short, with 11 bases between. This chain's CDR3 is CASSLAIGLAYNEQFF. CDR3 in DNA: TGTGCCAGCAGCTTAGCGATAGGACTCGCCTACAATGAGCAGTTCTTC.

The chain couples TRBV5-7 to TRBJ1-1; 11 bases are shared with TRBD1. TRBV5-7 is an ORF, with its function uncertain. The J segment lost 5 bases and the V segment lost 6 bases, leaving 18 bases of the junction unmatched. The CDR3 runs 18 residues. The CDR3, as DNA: TGTGCCAGCACTTCTTCCGTAGGGCGGGACAGGGGGGTAACTGAAGCTTTCTTT. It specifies CASTSSVGRDRGVTEAFF.

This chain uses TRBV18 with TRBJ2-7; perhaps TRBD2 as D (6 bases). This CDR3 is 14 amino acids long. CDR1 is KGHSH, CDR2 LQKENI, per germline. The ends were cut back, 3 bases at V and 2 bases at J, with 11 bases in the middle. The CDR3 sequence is CASSPGLGTYEQYF. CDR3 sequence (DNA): TGTGCCAGCTCACCGGGACTGGGGACCTACGAGCAGTACTTC.

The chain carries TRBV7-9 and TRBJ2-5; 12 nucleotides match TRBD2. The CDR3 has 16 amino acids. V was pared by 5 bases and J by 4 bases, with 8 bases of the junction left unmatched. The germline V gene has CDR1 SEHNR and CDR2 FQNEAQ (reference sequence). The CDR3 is CASSLRLAGVPETQYF. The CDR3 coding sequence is TGTGCCAGCAGCCTCAGACTAGCGGGAGTCCCAGAGACCCAGTACTTC. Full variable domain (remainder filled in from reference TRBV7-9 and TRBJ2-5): DTGVSQNPRHKITKRGQNVTFRCDPISEHNRLYWYRQTLGQGPEFLTYFQNEAQLEKSRLLSDRFSAERPKGSFSTLEIQRTEQGDSAMYLCASSLRLAGVPETQYFGPGTRLLVL.

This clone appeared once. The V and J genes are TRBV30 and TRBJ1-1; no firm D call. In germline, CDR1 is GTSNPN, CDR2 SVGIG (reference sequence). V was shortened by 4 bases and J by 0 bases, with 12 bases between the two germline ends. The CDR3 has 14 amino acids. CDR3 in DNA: TGTGCCTGGACCTTCGATCGGATGAACACTGAAGCTTTCTTT. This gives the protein CAWTFDRMNTEAFF.

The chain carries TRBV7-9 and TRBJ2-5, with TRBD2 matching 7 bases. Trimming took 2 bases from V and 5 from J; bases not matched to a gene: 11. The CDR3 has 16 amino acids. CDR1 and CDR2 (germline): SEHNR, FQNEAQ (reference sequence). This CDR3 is CASSLRYTGGGETQYF. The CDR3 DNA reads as TGTGCCAGCAGCTTACGGTATACGGGAGGCGGGGAGACCCAGTACTTC.

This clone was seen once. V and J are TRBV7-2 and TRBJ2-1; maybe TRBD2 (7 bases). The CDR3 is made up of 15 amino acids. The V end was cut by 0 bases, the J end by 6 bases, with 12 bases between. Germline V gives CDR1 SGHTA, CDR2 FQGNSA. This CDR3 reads CASSLAGGRGNEQFF. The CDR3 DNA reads TGTGCCAGCAGCTTAGCGGGGGGGCGAGGCAATGAGCAGTTCTTC.